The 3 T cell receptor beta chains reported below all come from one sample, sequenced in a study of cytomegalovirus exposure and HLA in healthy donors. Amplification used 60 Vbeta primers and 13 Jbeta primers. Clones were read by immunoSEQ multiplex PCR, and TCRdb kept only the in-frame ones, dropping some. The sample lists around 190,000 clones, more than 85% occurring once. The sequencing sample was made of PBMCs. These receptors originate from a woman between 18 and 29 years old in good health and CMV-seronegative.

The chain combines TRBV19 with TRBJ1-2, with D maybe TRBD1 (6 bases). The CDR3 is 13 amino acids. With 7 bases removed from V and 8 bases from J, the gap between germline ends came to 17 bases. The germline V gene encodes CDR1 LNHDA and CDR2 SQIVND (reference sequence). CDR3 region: CASNFQGIGGYTF. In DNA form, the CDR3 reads TGTGCCAGTAATTTTCAGGGGATTGGCGGCTACACCTTC.

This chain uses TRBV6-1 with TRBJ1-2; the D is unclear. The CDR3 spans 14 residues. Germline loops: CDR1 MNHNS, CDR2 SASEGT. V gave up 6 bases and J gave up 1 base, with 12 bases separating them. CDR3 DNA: TGTGCCAGCAGCCCCGTTCCGGTTAACTATGGCTACACCTTC. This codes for CASSPVPVNYGYTF.

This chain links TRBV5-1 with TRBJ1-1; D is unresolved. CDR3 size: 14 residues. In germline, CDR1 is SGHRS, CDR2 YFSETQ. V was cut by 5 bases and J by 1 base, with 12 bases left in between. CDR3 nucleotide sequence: TGCGCCAGCAGGCTCGGGAAGGGGAACACTGAAGCTTTCTTT. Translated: CASRLGKGNTEAFF.